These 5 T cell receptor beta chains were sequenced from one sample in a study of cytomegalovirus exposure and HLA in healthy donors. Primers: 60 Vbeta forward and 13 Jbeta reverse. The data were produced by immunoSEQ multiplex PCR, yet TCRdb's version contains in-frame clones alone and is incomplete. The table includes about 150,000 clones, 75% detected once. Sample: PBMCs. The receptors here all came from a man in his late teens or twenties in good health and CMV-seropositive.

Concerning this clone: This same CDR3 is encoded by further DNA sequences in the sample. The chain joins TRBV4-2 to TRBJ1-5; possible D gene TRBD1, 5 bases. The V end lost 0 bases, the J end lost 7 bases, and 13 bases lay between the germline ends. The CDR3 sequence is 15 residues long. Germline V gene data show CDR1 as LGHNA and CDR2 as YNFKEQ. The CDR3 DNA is TGTGCCAGCAGCCAAGATTGGCAGGGTAACCAGCCCCAGCATTTT. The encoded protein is CASSQDWQGNQPQHF.

CDR3 sequence reads: CASSLEGGAGRQYF. The CDR3, as DNA: TGTGCCAGCAGTTTAGAAGGGGGCGCGGGAAGGCAGTACTTC. The chain uses TRBV27 and TRBJ2-7; D possibly corresponds to TRBD1 (7 bases). The CDR3 is made up of 14 amino acids. Trimming shortened V by 2 bases and J by 9 bases, and 17 bases separated the two germline ends. The germline V gene has CDR1 MNHEY and CDR2 SMNVEV (reference sequence).

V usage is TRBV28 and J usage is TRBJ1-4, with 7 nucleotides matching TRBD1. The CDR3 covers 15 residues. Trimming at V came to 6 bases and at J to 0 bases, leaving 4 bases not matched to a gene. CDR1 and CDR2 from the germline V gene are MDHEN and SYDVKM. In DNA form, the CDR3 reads TGTGCCAGCAGCCACGGACAGGCAACTAATGAAAAACTGTTTTTT. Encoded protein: CASSHGQATNEKLFF.

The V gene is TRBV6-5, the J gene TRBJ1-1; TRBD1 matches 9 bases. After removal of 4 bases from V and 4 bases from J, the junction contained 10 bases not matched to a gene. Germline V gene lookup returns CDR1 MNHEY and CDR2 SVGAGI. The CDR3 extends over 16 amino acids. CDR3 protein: CASSSRDRVRTTEAFF. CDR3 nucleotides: TGTGCCAGCAGTTCCCGGGACAGGGTTCGTACCACTGAAGCTTTCTTT.

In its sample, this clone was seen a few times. The CDR3, as DNA: TGTGCCAGCAGCTTGGAAGGGACAGGGATCGAAAAACTGTTTTTT. This sequence encodes CASSLEGTGIEKLFF. The rearrangement joins TRBV5-5 to TRBJ1-4; 9 nucleotides align to TRBD1. This CDR3 region has 15 residues. CDR1 and CDR2 (germline): SGHKS, YYEKEE (reference sequence). Trimming took 0 bases from V and 8 from J; bases not matched to a gene: 5.